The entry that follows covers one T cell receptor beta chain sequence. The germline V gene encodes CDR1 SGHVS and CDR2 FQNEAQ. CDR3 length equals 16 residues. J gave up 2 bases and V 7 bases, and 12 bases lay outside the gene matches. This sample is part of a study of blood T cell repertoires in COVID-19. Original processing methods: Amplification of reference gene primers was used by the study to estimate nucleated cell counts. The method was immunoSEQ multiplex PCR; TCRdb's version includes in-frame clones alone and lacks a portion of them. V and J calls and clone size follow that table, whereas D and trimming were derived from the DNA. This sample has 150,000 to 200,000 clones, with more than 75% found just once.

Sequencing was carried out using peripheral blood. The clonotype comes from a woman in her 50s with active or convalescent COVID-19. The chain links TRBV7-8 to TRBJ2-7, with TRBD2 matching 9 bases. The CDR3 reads CASMPLTSGKPYEQYF. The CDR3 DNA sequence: TGTGCCAGCATGCCCTTGACTAGCGGTAAACCCTACGAGCAGTACTTC.